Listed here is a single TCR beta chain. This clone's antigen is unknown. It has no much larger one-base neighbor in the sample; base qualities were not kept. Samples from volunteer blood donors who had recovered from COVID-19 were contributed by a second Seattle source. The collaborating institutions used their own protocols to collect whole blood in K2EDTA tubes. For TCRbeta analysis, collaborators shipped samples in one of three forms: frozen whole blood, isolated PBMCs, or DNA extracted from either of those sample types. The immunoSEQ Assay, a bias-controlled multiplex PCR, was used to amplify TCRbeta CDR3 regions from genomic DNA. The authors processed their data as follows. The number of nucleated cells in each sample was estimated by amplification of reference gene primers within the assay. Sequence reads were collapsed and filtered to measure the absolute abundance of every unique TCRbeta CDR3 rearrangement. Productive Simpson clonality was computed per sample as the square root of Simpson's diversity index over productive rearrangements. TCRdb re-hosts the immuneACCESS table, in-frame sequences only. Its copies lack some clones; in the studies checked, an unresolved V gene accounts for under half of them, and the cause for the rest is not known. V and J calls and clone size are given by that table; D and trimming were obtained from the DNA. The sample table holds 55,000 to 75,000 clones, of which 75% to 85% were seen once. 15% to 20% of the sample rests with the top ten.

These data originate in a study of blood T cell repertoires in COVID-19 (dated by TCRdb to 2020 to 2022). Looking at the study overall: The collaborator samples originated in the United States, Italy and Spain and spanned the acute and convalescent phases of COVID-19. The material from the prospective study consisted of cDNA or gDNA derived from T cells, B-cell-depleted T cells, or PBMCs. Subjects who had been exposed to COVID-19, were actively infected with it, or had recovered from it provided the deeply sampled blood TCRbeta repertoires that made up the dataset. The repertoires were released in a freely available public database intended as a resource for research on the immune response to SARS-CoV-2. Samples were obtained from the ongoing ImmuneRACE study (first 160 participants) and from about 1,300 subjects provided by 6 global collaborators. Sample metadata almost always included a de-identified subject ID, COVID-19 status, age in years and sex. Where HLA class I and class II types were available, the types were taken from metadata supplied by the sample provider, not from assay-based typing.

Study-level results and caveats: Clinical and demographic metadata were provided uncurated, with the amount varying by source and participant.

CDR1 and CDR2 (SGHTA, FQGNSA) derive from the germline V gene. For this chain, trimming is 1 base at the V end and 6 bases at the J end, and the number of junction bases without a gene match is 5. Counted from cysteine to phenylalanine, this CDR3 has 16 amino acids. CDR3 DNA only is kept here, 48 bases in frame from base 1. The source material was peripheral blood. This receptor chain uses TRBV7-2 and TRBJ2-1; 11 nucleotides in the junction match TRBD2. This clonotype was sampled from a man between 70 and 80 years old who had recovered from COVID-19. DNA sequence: TGTGCCAGCAGCTTAGATATTAGCGGGAGGGCCAATGAGCAGTTCTTC. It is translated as CASSLDISGRANEQFF.